This entry lists 8 T cell receptor beta chains sequenced from one sample in a study of PD-L1 blockade in urothelial cancer. Profiled with immunoSEQ multiplex PCR; TCRdb holds only in-frame clones, not every one. Altogether more than 40,000 clones are present, 83% being singletons, with the ten largest covering over 13%. Time point: peripheral blood 6 weeks after treatment start. The sample in question was PBMCs, obtained around atezolizumab (anti-PD-L1) treatment. The receptors stem from a man in his 60s with urothelial cancer.

The CDR3 protein is CASSNRVTYEQYF. In nucleotides, the CDR3 is TGTGCCAGCAGCAACAGGGTGACGTACGAGCAGTACTTC. The chain couples TRBV6-6 to TRBJ2-7; tentatively, D is TRBD1 (6 bases). Trimming removed 6 bases from V and 4 bases from J, with 13 bases in between. From germline, CDR1 is MNHNY and CDR2 SVGAGI (reference sequence). CDR3 length equals 13 residues.

This clone was observed a few times. This chain connects TRBV19 to TRBJ1-6, with D possibly TRBD1 on 5 matching bases. Germline V lookup: CDR1 LNHDA, CDR2 SQIVND (reference sequence). The CDR3 runs 13 residues. V gave up 11 bases and J gave up 3 bases, with 11 bases separating them. CDR3 bases: TGTGCCGCCGGGGGAGACTATAATTCACCCCTCCACTTT. It codes for CAAGGDYNSPLHF.

The CDR3: CASSLGTGVGGYTF. CDR3 DNA sequence: TGCGCCAGCAGCTTGGGGACAGGGGTGGGCGGCTACACCTTC. V gene TRBV5-1 combines with J gene TRBJ1-2; TRBD1 aligns across 9 bases. CDR1 and CDR2 from the germline V gene are SGHRS and YFSETQ. The CDR3 covers 14 residues. The trim removed 0 bases at V and 8 bases at J, leaving 5 bases unmatched.

This chain joins TRBV5-4 and TRBJ2-2; the D gene is possibly TRBD1 (6 bases). CDR3 length equals 15 residues. V dropped 2 bases and J dropped 4 bases, with 12 bases sitting between them. Germline loops: CDR1 SGHNT, CDR2 YYREEE (reference sequence). The CDR3, as DNA: TGTGCCAGCAGCTTCCCTGGACAGCGCACCGGGGAGCTGTTTTTT. It yields the protein CASSFPGQRTGELFF.

V is TRBV5-4 and J is TRBJ2-3; 8 bases fit TRBD1. The ends lost 5 bases at V and 1 base at J; junction bases unmatched: 6. From germline, CDR1 is SGHNT and CDR2 YYREEE (reference sequence). This CDR3 comprises 15 residues. This CDR3 is CASSPPGQGTDTQYF. In DNA, the CDR3 is TGTGCCAGCAGTCCCCCGGGACAGGGCACAGATACGCAGTATTTT.

The DNA for the CDR3 is TGCGCCGGGAGCAGGGGGCATTCCGGGGAGCTGTTTTTT. Translating it yields CAGSRGHSGELFF. The V and J genes are TRBV10-2 and TRBJ2-2; TRBD1 matches at 8 bases. Trimming cost V 11 bases and J 6 bases; bases outside gene matches: 8. Germline lookup yields CDR1 WSHSY and CDR2 SAAADI. The length of the CDR3 is 13 residues.

The genes are TRBV4-1 and TRBJ2-1; TRBD1 agrees at 7 bases. Germline CDR1 is MGHRA and CDR2 is YSYEKL. With 5 bases clipped from V and 5 bases from J, the junction kept 6 bases outside the gene matches. CDR3 size: 14 residues. CDR3 protein: CASSNRDRDNEQFF. CDR3 bases: TGCGCCAGCAGCAACCGGGACAGAGACAATGAGCAGTTCTTC.

The rearrangement uses TRBV19 and TRBJ2-7; 9 positions match TRBD1. CDR1 LNHDA and CDR2 SQIVND come from the germline V gene (reference sequence). The V and J ends lost 1 base and 9 bases, in that order; junction bases with no gene match: 7. CDR3 length: 14 amino acids. CDR3 amino acids: CASSIVKGQGRQYF. The DNA for the CDR3 is TGTGCCAGTAGTATAGTGAAGGGACAGGGACGGCAGTACTTC.